This T cell receptor beta chain was sequenced during a study of vaccination effects on CD4 cells after COVID-19. Regarding the study as a whole: Few convalescent patients and no early post-infection timepoints were included in the study.

TCRdb's table, derived via immunoSEQ multiplex PCR, lists solely in-frame clones and lacks some. The table has fewer than 30,000 clones, 72% seen once; the top ten hold 8% to 11%. Viral peptide pools were used in the ViraFEST assay to expand antigen-specific CD4+ T cells, and sequencing came afterward. Cultured cells yielded isolated CD4+ T cells after 10 to 11 days. Nobody among the vaccine recipients had prior SARS-CoV-2 infection (nucleocapsid antibodies were negative). As for this clone: Its antigen is not known.

Germline loops: CDR1 MNHEY, CDR2 SVGAGI. With 6 bases clipped from V and 6 bases from J, the junction kept 7 bases outside the gene matches. This CDR3 is 15 amino acids long. Sequences were derived from CD4+ T cells from PBMCs cultured with SARS-CoV-2 spike peptides, sampled before COVID-19 vaccination. This receptor was obtained from a human donor who received a COVID-19 vaccine. The chain has TRBV6-5 and TRBJ2-1; 11 bases fit TRBD2. The CDR3 nucleotides are TGTGCCAGCAGGCTTCTAGCGGGGGGATTCAATGAGCAGTTCTTC. As protein: CASRLLAGGFNEQFF.